One and the same sample provided the 23 T cell receptor beta chains below, sequenced in a study of T cell responses to AZD1222 COVID-19 vaccine. The assay was immunoSEQ multiplex PCR, and TCRdb's table has in-frame clones only and misses some. The data show 150,000 to 200,000 clones, 85% to 90% seen once. The input for sequencing was peripheral blood, taken on day 0 of AZD1222 vaccination. Source of these receptors: an adult in good health.

This clone was counted only a few times. The chain combines TRBV5-6 with TRBJ1-2; perhaps TRBD1 as D (5 bases). Germline lookup yields CDR1 SGHDT and CDR2 YYEEEE. V was pared by 5 bases and J by 6 bases, with 14 bases between. The length of the CDR3 is 13 residues. Here the CDR3 reads CASRPGLMNGYTF. DNA for the CDR3: TGTGCCAGCAGGCCGGGACTGATGAATGGCTACACCTTC.

V gene TRBV6-1 combines with J gene TRBJ2-7; perhaps TRBD2 as D (6 bases). CDR1 and CDR2 from the germline V gene are MNHNS and SASEGT. V lost 0 bases and J lost 3, with 12 bases in between. The CDR3 has 15 amino acids. The CDR3 DNA sequence: TGTGCCAGCAGTGAAGCAGGAGAGGGAGGCTACGAGCAGTACTTC. This sequence encodes CASSEAGEGGYEQYF.

The chain carries TRBV7-2 and TRBJ1-6, with D tentatively TRBD1 (5 bases). V lost 7 bases and J lost 9, with 19 bases in between. This CDR3 has 15 residues. Germline V lookup: CDR1 SGHTA, CDR2 FQGNSA. The CDR3 DNA reads TGTGCCAGCACCTCGATGGGGACGGCCGTTTCACCCCTCCACTTT. Protein: CASTSMGTAVSPLHF.

The V gene is TRBV28, the J gene TRBJ2-3; D tentatively reads TRBD1 or TRBD2 (6 bases each). The CDR3 sequence is 17 residues long. Germline V gene sequence: CDR1 MDHEN, CDR2 SYDVKM. V lost 6 bases to trimming and J lost 1 base, with 20 bases between them. The CDR3 here is CASSYSTGAWGTDTQYF. The CDR3 DNA follows: TGTGCCAGCAGCTACTCTACGGGGGCTTGGGGCACAGATACGCAGTATTTT.

This clone appeared once. The genes are TRBV28 and TRBJ1-1, with D possibly being TRBD1 (5 bases). The CDR3 is 15 residues long. Trimming removed 7 bases at V and 10 bases at J, with 25 bases between. Germline values: CDR1 MDHEN, CDR2 SYDVKM. The CDR3, as DNA: TGTGCCAGCAACTCCTTACAAGGAGCAGGGCTTAGAGCTTTCTTT. Its translation is CASNSLQGAGLRAFF.

The chain is built from TRBV6-5 and TRBJ1-1; D not certain. The CDR3 loop spans 12 amino acids. Germline V gene data show CDR1 as MNHEY and CDR2 as SVGAGI. V was clipped by 5 bases and J by 2 bases, with 6 bases between them. The CDR3 nucleotides are TGTGCCAGCAGTCAATTTAACACTGAAGCTTTCTTT. Amino acids: CASSQFNTEAFF.

The rearrangement joins TRBV9 to TRBJ1-1, with D tentatively TRBD1 (5 bases). The germline V gene encodes CDR1 SGDLS and CDR2 YYNGEE. V lost 2 bases and J 6 bases, leaving 11 bases between the germline ends. CDR3 size: 13 residues. The CDR3 region has the DNA TGTGCCAGCAGCGTGGGACGAGGCGCTGAAGCTTTCTTT. Protein product: CASSVGRGAEAFF.

Comment on this clone: Other DNA sequences in the sample encode the same CDR3. The V gene is TRBV9, the J gene TRBJ1-3, with TRBD1 matching over 7 bases. Germline trimming cut 3 bases from V and 0 bases from J; bases unmatched to any gene: 3. Germline values: CDR1 SGDLS, CDR2 YYNGEE. This CDR3 has 15 residues. This CDR3 is CASSAGGTSGNTIYF. Here the CDR3 DNA reads TGTGCCAGCAGCGCAGGGGGGACCTCTGGAAACACCATATATTTT. The entire variable domain, with the rest obtained from reference TRBV9 and TRBJ1-3, is as follows: DSGVTQTPKHLITATGQRVTLRCSPRSGDLSVYWYQQSLDQGLQFLIQYYNGEERAKGNILERFSAQQFPDLHSELNLSSLELGDSALYFCASSAGGTSGNTIYFGEGSWLTVV.

The V gene is TRBV3-1 (or the pseudogene TRBV3-2), the J gene TRBJ1-5; D is unresolved. V gave up 0 bases and J gave up 4 bases, with 4 bases separating them. The CDR3 runs 13 residues. The germline V gene has CDR1 LGHDT and CDR2 YNNKEL (reference sequence). CDR3 DNA: TGTGCCAGCAGCCAAGATCTGAATCAGCCCCAGCATTTT. Amino acids: CASSQDLNQPQHF.

This chain connects TRBV5-8 to TRBJ1-3; D unclear. V gave up 0 bases and J gave up 0 bases, with 10 bases separating them. Per the germline V gene, CDR1 is SGHTS and CDR2 is YDEGEE. There are 16 residues in the CDR3. CDR3 coding DNA: TGTGCCAGCAGCTTGGGGGCCTCGAGCTCTGGAAACACCATATATTTT. This translates into CASSLGASSSGNTIYF.

CDR3: CASREDTGELFF. The CDR3 DNA sequence: TGCGCCAGCAGGGAAGACACCGGGGAGCTGTTTTTT. The V call is TRBV5-1, the J call TRBJ2-2; D gene ambiguous. Germline V CDR1 and CDR2: SGHRS, YFSETQ. V was cut by 5 bases and J by 3 bases, with 5 bases left in between. This CDR3 has 12 residues.

The chain joins TRBV4-1 to TRBJ2-7, with 9 bases aligning to TRBD2. Trimming took 3 bases from V and 2 from J; bases not matched to a gene: 11. Germline loops: CDR1 MGHRA, CDR2 YSYEKL. CDR3 size: 17 residues. In nucleotides, the CDR3 is TGCGCCAGCAGCCATTCGGGAGGACTAGCGAAGACCTACGAGCAGTACTTC. Its protein is CASSHSGGLAKTYEQYF.

V usage is TRBV5-1 and J usage is TRBJ1-4, with 10 bases fitting TRBD1. The CDR3 has 15 amino acids. J gave up 6 bases and V 2 bases, and 4 bases lay outside the gene matches. Looked up from germline, CDR1 is SGHRS and CDR2 is YFSETQ. Here the CDR3 DNA reads TGCGCCAGCAGCTTTGATGGGACAGGGGATGAAAAACTGTTTTTT. It specifies CASSFDGTGDEKLFF.

The rearrangement links TRBV19 to TRBJ2-3; D is unresolved. The V and J ends lost 5 bases and 2 bases respectively, with 14 bases between them. This CDR3 is 15 amino acids long. Per the germline V gene, CDR1 is LNHDA and CDR2 is SQIVND (reference sequence). The DNA of the CDR3 is TGTGCCAGTAGTGTGCAGGCGCTCAACACAGATACGCAGTATTTT. Its protein product is CASSVQALNTDTQYF.

The chain links TRBV27 to TRBJ1-2; D is undetermined. Germline CDR1 reads MNHEY; CDR2 reads SMNVEV (reference sequence). V lost 2 bases, J lost 3 bases, and 16 bases lay in between. The CDR3 consists of 16 residues. The CDR3 here is CASSLKEVSSYYGYTF. Here the CDR3 DNA reads TGTGCCAGCAGTTTAAAGGAAGTCAGCTCTTACTATGGCTACACCTTC.

V is TRBV19 and J is TRBJ2-7; tentatively, D is TRBD2 (6 bases). Germline CDR1 reads LNHDA; CDR2 reads SQIVND (reference sequence). Between the trimmed V and J ends, which lost 6 bases and 2 bases, there was a span of 20 bases. This CDR3 has 16 residues. The CDR3 reads CASSFSTSMVPYEQYF. In DNA, the CDR3 is TGTGCCAGTAGCTTTTCGACTAGTATGGTTCCCTACGAGCAGTACTTC.

J is TRBJ1-1 and V is TRBV7-9; 7 bases are a match to TRBD1. Germline V CDR1 and CDR2: SEHNR, FQNEAQ (reference sequence). V lost 0 bases to trimming and J lost 1 base; unmatched junction nucleotides: 5. The CDR3 is 16 residues long. As DNA, the CDR3 is TGTGCCAGCAGCTTAGCTCTGTCAGGGGGGAACACTGAAGCTTTCTTT. Protein product: CASSLALSGGNTEAFF. Together with reference TRBV7-9 and TRBJ1-1, the CDR3 gives the full variable domain: DTGVSQNPRHKITKRGQNVTFRCDPISEHNRLYWYRQTLGQGPEFLTYFQNEAQLEKSRLLSDRFSAERPKGSFSTLEIQRTEQGDSAMYLCASSLALSGGNTEAFFGQGTRLTVV.

The chain is built from TRBV5-1 and TRBJ2-1; D is possibly TRBD1 or TRBD2 (5 bases each). The germline V gene encodes CDR1 SGHRS and CDR2 YFSETQ. V was cut by 0 bases and J by 14 bases, with 12 bases left in between. This CDR3 region has 12 residues. The CDR3 DNA is TGCGCCAGCAGCTTGGACGGGGCCACGGAGTTCTTC. It codes for CASSLDGATEFF.

The chain has TRBV19 and TRBJ1-5, with D unresolved. Germline-derived CDR1 and CDR2 are LNHDA and SQIVND (reference sequence). Trimming shortened V by 3 bases and J by 4 bases, and 13 bases separated the two germline ends. The CDR3 loop spans 15 amino acids. CDR3: CASSMAGSRNQPQHF. The CDR3 DNA reads TGTGCCAGTAGTATGGCCGGGTCAAGAAATCAGCCCCAGCATTTT.

The rearrangement links TRBV6-5 to TRBJ1-3; D unresolved. The CDR3 loop spans 11 amino acids. Germline V lookup: CDR1 MNHEY, CDR2 SVGAGI. With 7 bases removed from V and 4 bases from J, the gap between germline ends came to 5 bases. CDR3 coding DNA: TGTGCCAGCAAGAAGGGAAACACCATATATTTT. Its translation is CASKKGNTIYF.

The chain is built from TRBV7-9 and TRBJ2-5; D perhaps matches TRBD2 (5 bases). CDR1 SEHNR and CDR2 FQNEAQ come from the germline V gene (reference sequence). This CDR3 comprises 13 residues. V lost 2 bases and J 5 bases, leaving 9 bases between the germline ends. CDR3 protein: CASSLLSGETQYF. CDR3 nucleotide sequence: TGTGCCAGCAGCTTATTATCGGGGGAGACCCAGTACTTC.

V gene TRBV27 combines with J gene TRBJ1-1; D ambiguous. From germline, CDR1 is MNHEY and CDR2 SMNVEV (reference sequence). With 5 bases removed from V and 10 bases from J, the gap between germline ends came to 17 bases. The CDR3 is 13 residues long. CDR3 bases: TGTGCCAGCAGTAAAGAAGGAAATGGTTTAGCTTTCTTT. Its translation: CASSKEGNGLAFF.

The genes are TRBV30 and TRBJ1-5; unclear D gene. In germline, CDR1 is GTSNPN, CDR2 SVGIG (reference sequence). CDR3 size: 14 residues. Trimming pared 3 bases from V and 9 bases from J, leaving 18 bases between. Here the CDR3 DNA reads TGTGCCTGGAGCCCCATTGGCGGTTCAGGGCCCCAGCATTTT. Translating it yields CAWSPIGGSGPQHF.